This TCR beta chain comes out of a study of T-cell memory formation after mild COVID-19. TCRdb used MiXCR to reprocess the 5' RACE reads, holding one entry per CDR3 protein. There are about 620,000 distinct CDR3 sequences in the sample; approximately 18% occur only once, and more than 10% lies in the top ten. Study-wide points: What remained unconfirmed was the SARS-CoV-2 specificity of second-wave clones peaking on day 37. Later expanders leaned CD4+, whereas day 15 to 85 contracting clones were balanced CD4/CD8.

CDR3 length equals 16 residues. Germline CDR1 LGHDT, CDR2 YNNKEL (reference sequence). V gave up 0 bases and J gave up 0 bases, with 9 bases separating them. A single count supports this clonotype. Its antigen remains unknown. Sequencing was carried out using PBMCs or a T cell subset sorted from them (not recorded which). This sequence originates from an adult woman who had mild COVID-19 (a few samples of this study predate the infection). Cell type and time point are not known. The genes are TRBV3-1 and TRBJ1-3; no firm D call. The CDR3: CASSQDIPSSGNTIYF. The CDR3 coding sequence is TGTGCCAGCAGCCAAGATATCCCGAGCTCTGGAAACACCATATATTTT.